The entry below describes one TCR beta chain. Antigen specificity is unknown. Random hexamers were used to reverse transcribe the RNA input (roughly 0.5 to 1 ug). TCRdb passed the immunoSEQ multiplex PCR reads through MiXCR, listing each CDR3 protein once. The sample contains about 53,000 distinct CDR3 sequences, approximately 95% of which appear only once. CDR1 is MGHDK and CDR2 is SYGVNS in the germline V gene. The V gene end was trimmed by 5 bases and the J gene end by 4 bases; junction bases not matched to a gene: 5. This CDR3 region has 13 residues. The study sequenced TCR beta in blood CD8+ and CD4+ T cells. The sample comes from a study of CD8 T cells in Susac syndrome. Study-wide findings and caveats: Among active patients and in TEMRA cells, CD8+ clonal expansion in Susac reached its peak. Susac-specific public clones were found in both the total CD8+ and the CD8+ TEMRA repertoires, with some 16 in the former and about 5 in the latter.

The material sequenced was CD8+ T cells from PBMCs. The clonotype was recovered from a human donor with Susac syndrome. V gene TRBV25-1 combines with J gene TRBJ2-7; 7 nucleotides align to TRBD1. The CDR3: CASSQRQGYEQYF. As DNA, the CDR3 is TGTGCCAGCAGTCAAAGACAGGGTTACGAGCAGTACTTC.